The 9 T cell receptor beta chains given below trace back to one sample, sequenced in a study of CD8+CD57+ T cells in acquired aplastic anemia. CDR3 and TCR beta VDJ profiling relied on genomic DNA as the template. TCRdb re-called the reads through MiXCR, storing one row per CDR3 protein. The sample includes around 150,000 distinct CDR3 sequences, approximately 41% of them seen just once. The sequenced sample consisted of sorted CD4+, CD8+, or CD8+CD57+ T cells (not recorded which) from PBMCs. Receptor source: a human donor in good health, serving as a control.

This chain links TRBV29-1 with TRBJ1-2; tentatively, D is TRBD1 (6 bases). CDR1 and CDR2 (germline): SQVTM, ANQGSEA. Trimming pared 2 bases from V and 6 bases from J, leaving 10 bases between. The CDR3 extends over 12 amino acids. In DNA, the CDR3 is TGCAGCGTTGAAATGGGGGCTAATGGCTACACCTTC. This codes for CSVEMGANGYTF.

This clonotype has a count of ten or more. In nucleotides, the CDR3 is TGCAGTGCTATGGACAGGGGCACGGCAGGCTACACCTTC. Encoded protein: CSAMDRGTAGYTF. The chain is built from TRBV20-1 and TRBJ1-2; 9 nucleotides line up with TRBD1. Germline loops: CDR1 DFQATT, CDR2 SNEGSKA (reference sequence). The CDR3 sequence is 13 residues long. After removal of 4 bases from V and 8 bases from J, the junction contained 8 bases not matched to a gene.

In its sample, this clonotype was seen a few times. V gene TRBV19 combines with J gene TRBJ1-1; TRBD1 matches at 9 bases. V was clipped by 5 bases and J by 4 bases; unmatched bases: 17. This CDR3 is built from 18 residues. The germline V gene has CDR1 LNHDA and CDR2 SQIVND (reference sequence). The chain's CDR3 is CASSFRDRAQTLRTEAFF. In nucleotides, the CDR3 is TGTGCCAGTAGTTTCCGGGACAGGGCCCAAACCCTTCGCACTGAAGCTTTCTTT.

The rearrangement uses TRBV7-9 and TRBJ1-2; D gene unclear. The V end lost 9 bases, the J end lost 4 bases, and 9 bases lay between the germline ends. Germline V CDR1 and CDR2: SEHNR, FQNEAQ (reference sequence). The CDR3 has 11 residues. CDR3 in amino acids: CARGFLYGYTF. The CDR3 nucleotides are TGTGCCAGGGGGTTCCTCTATGGCTACACCTTC.

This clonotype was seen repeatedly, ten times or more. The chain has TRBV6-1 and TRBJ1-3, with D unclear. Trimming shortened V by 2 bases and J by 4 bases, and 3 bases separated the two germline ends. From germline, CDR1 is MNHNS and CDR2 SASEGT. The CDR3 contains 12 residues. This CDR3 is CASSEIGNTIYF. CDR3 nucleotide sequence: TGTGCCAGCAGTGAAATCGGAAACACCATATATTTT.

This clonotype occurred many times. The CDR3 sequence is CASSVGVAGVETQYF. DNA of the CDR3: TGTGCCAGCAGCGTAGGGGTAGCGGGAGTAGAGACCCAGTACTTC. The gene calls are TRBV9 and TRBJ2-5, with 9 bases matching TRBD2. Per the germline V gene, CDR1 is SGDLS and CDR2 is YYNGEE. V shed 0 bases and J 4 bases; nucleotides not matched to a gene: 4. The CDR3 has 15 amino acids.

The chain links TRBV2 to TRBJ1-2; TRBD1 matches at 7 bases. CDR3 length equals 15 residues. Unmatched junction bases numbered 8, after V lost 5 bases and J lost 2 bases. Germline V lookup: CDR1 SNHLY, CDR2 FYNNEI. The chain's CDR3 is CASSYGTDLNYGYTF. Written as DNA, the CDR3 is TGTGCCAGCAGTTACGGGACAGACCTAAACTATGGCTACACCTTC.

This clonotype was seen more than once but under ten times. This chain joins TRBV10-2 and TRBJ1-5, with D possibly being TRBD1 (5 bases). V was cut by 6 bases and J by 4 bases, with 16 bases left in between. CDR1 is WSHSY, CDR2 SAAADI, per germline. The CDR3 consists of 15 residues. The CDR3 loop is CASRTSSGPNQPQHF. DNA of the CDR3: TGCGCCAGCAGAACTTCTTCGGGACCTAATCAGCCCCAGCATTTT.

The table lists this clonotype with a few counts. CDR3 DNA sequence: TGTGCCAGCAGCCGGACCGGTGAAGCTTTCTTT. Amino acid sequence: CASSRTGEAFF. The chain recombines TRBV3-1 with TRBJ1-1, with unresolved D. CDR1 is LGHDT, CDR2 YNNKEL, per germline (reference sequence). With 4 bases removed from V and 7 bases from J, the gap between germline ends came to 7 bases. This CDR3 is 11 amino acids long.